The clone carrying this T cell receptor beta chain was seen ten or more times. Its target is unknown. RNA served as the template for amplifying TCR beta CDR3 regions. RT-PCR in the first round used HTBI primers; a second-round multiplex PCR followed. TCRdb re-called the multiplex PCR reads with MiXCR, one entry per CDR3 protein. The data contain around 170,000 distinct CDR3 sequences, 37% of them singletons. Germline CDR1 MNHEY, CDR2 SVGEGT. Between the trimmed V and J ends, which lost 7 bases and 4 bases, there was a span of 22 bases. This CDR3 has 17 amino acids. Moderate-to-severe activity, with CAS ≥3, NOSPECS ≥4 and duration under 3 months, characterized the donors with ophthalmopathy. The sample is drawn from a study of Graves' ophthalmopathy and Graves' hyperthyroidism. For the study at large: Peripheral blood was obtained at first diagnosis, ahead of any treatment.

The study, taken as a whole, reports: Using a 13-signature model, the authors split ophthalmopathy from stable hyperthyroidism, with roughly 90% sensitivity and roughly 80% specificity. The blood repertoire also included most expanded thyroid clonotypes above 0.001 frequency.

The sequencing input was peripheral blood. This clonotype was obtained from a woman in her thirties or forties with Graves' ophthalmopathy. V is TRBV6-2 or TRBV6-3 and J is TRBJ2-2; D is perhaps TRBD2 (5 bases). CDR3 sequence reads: CASTPRVRWERTGELFF. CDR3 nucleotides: TGTGCCAGCACCCCACGTGTCCGATGGGAGCGCACCGGGGAGCTGTTTTTT.